These T cell receptor beta chains were read from a single sample in a study of PD-1 blockade in classical Hodgkin lymphoma. Method: immunoSEQ multiplex PCR; TCRdb's copy keeps in-frame clones and lacks some. The sample consists of around 100,000 clones, around nine tenths of them appearing once. The sequenced sample was peripheral blood mononuclear cells (PBMCs), obtained before the second cycle of nivolumab. These receptors all stem from a human donor with classical Hodgkin lymphoma. Each CDR3 is given with its conserved first and last residue. Fields, in order: D gene, V gene, clone size, J gene, CDR3 DNA, CDR3 protein. The D gene is left open where the match is weak. Part of the rows lack a size; the others show once, few, many or a class for expanded clones.

d_gene: .
v_gene: TRBV18
abundance: .
j_gene: TRBJ2-3
CDR3nt: TGTGCCAGCTCACCCTACACAGATACGCAGTATTTT
CDR3aa: CASSPYTDTQYF

d_gene: TRBD1
v_gene: TRBV7-9
abundance: .
j_gene: TRBJ2-7
CDR3nt: TGTGCCAGCAGCTTAGCATACAGGGGAGTCAGCGAGCAGTACTTC
CDR3aa: CASSLAYRGVSEQYF

d_gene: TRBD2
v_gene: TRBV28
abundance: .
j_gene: TRBJ2-1
CDR3nt: TGTGCCAGCAGCCGACAAGGCCTAGCGGGGCTCAATGAGCAGTTCTTC
CDR3aa: CASSRQGLAGLNEQFF

d_gene: .
v_gene: TRBV30
abundance: few
j_gene: TRBJ1-6
CDR3nt: TGTGCCCCTTTAGGGGTGAATAATTCACCCCTCCACTTT
CDR3aa: CAPLGVNNSPLHF

d_gene: TRBD1
v_gene: TRBV27
abundance: .
j_gene: TRBJ2-2
CDR3nt: TGTGCCAGCAAATTCGACAGGGTTGGGACCGGGGAGCTGTTTTTT
CDR3aa: CASKFDRVGTGELFF

d_gene: TRBD1
v_gene: TRBV7-2
abundance: .
j_gene: TRBJ2-3
CDR3nt: TGTGCCAGCAGGTTGGACAGGGCGATAGATACGCAGTATTTT
CDR3aa: CASRLDRAIDTQYF

d_gene: .
v_gene: TRBV6-5
abundance: few
j_gene: TRBJ2-7
CDR3nt: TGTGCCAGCAGCCCCGGACACCTCGCGGCCGAGCAGTACTTC
CDR3aa: CASSPGHLAAEQYF

d_gene: .
v_gene: TRBV19
abundance: .
j_gene: TRBJ1-1
CDR3nt: TGTGCCAGTAGTACCGGACGGCTCCTATCGAACACTGAAGCTTTCTTT
CDR3aa: CASSTGRLLSNTEAFF

d_gene: .
v_gene: TRBV6-6
abundance: .
j_gene: TRBJ1-3
CDR3nt: TGTGCCAGCAGCTTGGACAGCCGCTCTGGAAACACCATATATTTT
CDR3aa: CASSLDSRSGNTIYF

d_gene: .
v_gene: TRBV28
abundance: .
j_gene: TRBJ1-1
CDR3nt: TGTGCCAGCCGTAAGAGAAGGCCGGGACAAAAGAGTAACACTGAAGCTTTCTTT
CDR3aa: CASRKRRPGQKSNTEAFF

d_gene: .
v_gene: TRBV2
abundance: once
j_gene: TRBJ1-2
CDR3nt: TGTGCCAGCATCCTCAATTTAAGACGCTATGGCTACACCTTC
CDR3aa: CASILNLRRYGYTF

d_gene: .
v_gene: TRBV6-5
abundance: .
j_gene: TRBJ2-7
CDR3nt: TGTGCCAGCAGCCCACTGGCGGGGGCTTCCTACGAGCAGTACTTC
CDR3aa: CASSPLAGASYEQYF

d_gene: TRBD2
v_gene: TRBV19
abundance: .
j_gene: TRBJ2-5
CDR3nt: TGTGCCAGTAGTATACGTCGCGGGGGGGCGGAGACCCAGTACTTC
CDR3aa: CASSIRRGGAETQYF

d_gene: .
v_gene: TRBV6-5
abundance: .
j_gene: TRBJ2-7
CDR3nt: TGTGCCAGCAGCCTAGACAGGTTTGCCTACGAGCAGTACTTC
CDR3aa: CASSLDRFAYEQYF

d_gene: TRBD1
v_gene: TRBV9
abundance: .
j_gene: TRBJ2-7
CDR3nt: TGTGCCAGCAGCGGTTGGACAGGGGGCCCCTACGAGCAGTACTTC
CDR3aa: CASSGWTGGPYEQYF

d_gene: .
v_gene: TRBV29-1
abundance: .
j_gene: TRBJ1-1
CDR3nt: TGCAGCGTCCAAACCAGACTTCAGGGCACTGAAGCTTTCTTT
CDR3aa: CSVQTRLQGTEAFF

d_gene: TRBD1
v_gene: TRBV2
abundance: .
j_gene: TRBJ1-5
CDR3nt: TGTGCCAGCAGTGAAGCTGGAGCAGGGGGCTCTCAGCCCCAGCATTTT
CDR3aa: CASSEAGAGGSQPQHF

d_gene: TRBD1
v_gene: TRBV30
abundance: .
j_gene: TRBJ2-7
CDR3nt: TGTGCCTGGACAAAGGACAGGGGAGGTTCCTACGAGCAGTACTTC
CDR3aa: CAWTKDRGGSYEQYF

d_gene: TRBD1
v_gene: TRBV4-2
abundance: .
j_gene: TRBJ1-2
CDR3nt: TGTGCCAGCAGCCACCTTCCCGGACAGGGCTATGGCTACACCTTC
CDR3aa: CASSHLPGQGYGYTF

d_gene: TRBD1
v_gene: TRBV7-9
abundance: .
j_gene: TRBJ2-5
CDR3nt: TGTGCCAGCAGCGAACCGGGACAGGGAGAGGGAGAGACCCAGTACTTC
CDR3aa: CASSEPGQGEGETQYF

d_gene: TRBD1
v_gene: TRBV6-5
abundance: .
j_gene: TRBJ2-7
CDR3nt: TGTGCCAGCAGTTACGGACAGGGATCCTACGAGCAGTACTTC
CDR3aa: CASSYGQGSYEQYF

d_gene: .
v_gene: TRBV19
abundance: .
j_gene: TRBJ1-3
CDR3nt: TGTGCCAGTAGTGGTCCTCTGGACATCTCTGGAAACACCATATATTTT
CDR3aa: CASSGPLDISGNTIYF

d_gene: .
v_gene: TRBV5-4
abundance: .
j_gene: TRBJ2-7
CDR3nt: TGTGCCAGCAGCTTTAGTGGGACACCTTACTACGAGCAGTACTTC
CDR3aa: CASSFSGTPYYEQYF

d_gene: .
v_gene: TRBV6-6
abundance: .
j_gene: TRBJ2-2
CDR3nt: TGTGCCAGCAGTTACTCGGAGGGGTACAACGGGGAGCTGTTTTTT
CDR3aa: CASSYSEGYNGELFF

d_gene: TRBD1
v_gene: TRBV10-1
abundance: .
j_gene: TRBJ2-3
CDR3nt: TGCGCCAGCGAACCGGGACAGGGGACAGATACGCAGTATTTT
CDR3aa: CASEPGQGTDTQYF

d_gene: .
v_gene: TRBV27
abundance: .
j_gene: TRBJ1-6
CDR3nt: TGTGCCAGCAGCCCCCGGGAGGGTGGTAATTCACCCCTCCACTTT
CDR3aa: CASSPREGGNSPLHF

d_gene: TRBD2
v_gene: TRBV15
abundance: .
j_gene: TRBJ2-1
CDR3nt: TGTGCCACCGGTCGGGGGGGTTCCTACAATGAGCAGTTCTTC
CDR3aa: CATGRGGSYNEQFF

d_gene: TRBD2
v_gene: TRBV7-8
abundance: .
j_gene: TRBJ2-3
CDR3nt: TGTGCCAGCAGCTCCCAGGGACTAGCGGGGACGCAGTATTTT
CDR3aa: CASSSQGLAGTQYF

d_gene: .
v_gene: TRBV7-9
abundance: .
j_gene: TRBJ2-1
CDR3nt: TGTGCCAGCAGCTTAGAGTTGGGTGAGCAGTTCTTC
CDR3aa: CASSLELGEQFF

d_gene: .
v_gene: TRBV7-7
abundance: .
j_gene: TRBJ2-1
CDR3nt: TGTGCCAGCAGCTCCGTCGGCAGCAATGAGCAGTTCTTC
CDR3aa: CASSSVGSNEQFF

d_gene: .
v_gene: TRBV27
abundance: .
j_gene: TRBJ2-7
CDR3nt: TGTGCCAGCAGTCGACAGGGAGGGGACTACGAGCAGTACTTC
CDR3aa: CASSRQGGDYEQYF

d_gene: .
v_gene: TRBV10-2
abundance: .
j_gene: TRBJ2-1
CDR3nt: TGCGCCAGCAGCGCTACACACGAGCAGTTCTTC
CDR3aa: CASSATHEQFF

d_gene: .
v_gene: TRBV7-8
abundance: .
j_gene: TRBJ2-2
CDR3nt: TGTGCCAGCAGCTTAGGGAACCCAGGGTACACCGGGGAGCTGTTTTTT
CDR3aa: CASSLGNPGYTGELFF

d_gene: TRBD2
v_gene: TRBV5-1
abundance: .
j_gene: TRBJ2-3
CDR3nt: TGCGCCAGCAGCTTGGTCGGGGGGGCGAATACGCAGTATTTT
CDR3aa: CASSLVGGANTQYF

d_gene: .
v_gene: TRBV30
abundance: .
j_gene: TRBJ1-2
CDR3nt: TGTGCCTGGAGTGGCCTGAGCGAGGGCTACACCTTC
CDR3aa: CAWSGLSEGYTF

d_gene: TRBD1
v_gene: TRBV7-6
abundance: .
j_gene: TRBJ2-1
CDR3nt: TGTGCCAGCAGCCCCCCCGGGCAAACAGGGGGCTACAATGAGCAGTTCTTC
CDR3aa: CASSPPGQTGGYNEQFF

d_gene: .
v_gene: TRBV2
abundance: .
j_gene: TRBJ1-2
CDR3nt: TGTGCCAGCATTTCGATTTGGACCTCGCCTGGGACGGGGCACTATGGCTACACCTTC
CDR3aa: CASISIWTSPGTGHYGYTF

d_gene: TRBD1
v_gene: TRBV20-1
abundance: once
j_gene: TRBJ1-2
CDR3nt: TGCAGTGCTAGACAGGGGGATGGCTACACCTTC
CDR3aa: CSARQGDGYTF

d_gene: .
v_gene: TRBV7-9
abundance: .
j_gene: TRBJ1-1
CDR3nt: TGTGCCAGCAGCTTTCAGGGCCTGAACACTGAAGCTTTCTTT
CDR3aa: CASSFQGLNTEAFF

d_gene: TRBD1
v_gene: TRBV4-3
abundance: once
j_gene: TRBJ2-7
CDR3nt: TGCGCCAGCAGCCAAGAACCGGCCGGGACAGGGTTAGACGAGCAGTACTTC
CDR3aa: CASSQEPAGTGLDEQYF

d_gene: TRBD1
v_gene: TRBV29-1
abundance: .
j_gene: TRBJ1-5
CDR3nt: TGCAGCGCCCGGGACAGTGGGGGCGGTCAGCCCCAGCATTTT
CDR3aa: CSARDSGGGQPQHF

d_gene: .
v_gene: TRBV19
abundance: once
j_gene: TRBJ2-7
CDR3nt: TGTGCCAGTAGTATTGGGCGTCCTAGCTCCTACGAGCAGTACTTC
CDR3aa: CASSIGRPSSYEQYF

d_gene: .
v_gene: TRBV5-1
abundance: once
j_gene: TRBJ1-4
CDR3nt: TGCGCCAGCGGCTTCTGGGGTACTAATGAAAAACTGTTTTTT
CDR3aa: CASGFWGTNEKLFF

d_gene: TRBD1
v_gene: TRBV2
abundance: .
j_gene: TRBJ1-5
CDR3nt: TGTGCCAGCAGCCGGGACAGGTCAATTCCCAATCAGCCCCAGCATTTT
CDR3aa: CASSRDRSIPNQPQHF

d_gene: .
v_gene: TRBV7-2
abundance: .
j_gene: TRBJ1-1
CDR3nt: TGTGCCAGCAGCCCCGACCCAGGCGTAGGGGATCCTGAAGCTTTCTTT
CDR3aa: CASSPDPGVGDPEAFF

d_gene: .
v_gene: TRBV18
abundance: .
j_gene: TRBJ1-2
CDR3nt: TGTGCCAGCTTTCCTTCCCCGAGAGGCTATGGCTACACCTTC
CDR3aa: CASFPSPRGYGYTF

d_gene: .
v_gene: TRBV15
abundance: .
j_gene: TRBJ1-2
CDR3nt: TGTGCCACCAGCAGAGAGACAGGACCCCTAGGGGGCTACACCTTC
CDR3aa: CATSRETGPLGGYTF

d_gene: .
v_gene: TRBV2
abundance: .
j_gene: TRBJ1-2
CDR3nt: TGTGCCAGCAGAGCCCCTCGGAGGTCCGTCTATGGCTACACCTTC
CDR3aa: CASRAPRRSVYGYTF

d_gene: .
v_gene: TRBV27
abundance: .
j_gene: TRBJ1-2
CDR3nt: TGTGCCAGCGGCCGGGAATCAAAGGGAGCTAACTATGGCTACACCTTC
CDR3aa: CASGRESKGANYGYTF

d_gene: .
v_gene: TRBV6-5
abundance: .
j_gene: TRBJ1-5
CDR3nt: TGTGCCAGCAGTTCCGGGGGCAATCAGCCCCAGCATTTT
CDR3aa: CASSSGGNQPQHF

d_gene: TRBD2
v_gene: TRBV4-1
abundance: once
j_gene: TRBJ2-2
CDR3nt: TGCGCCAGCAGCCAAGATTTGGGACTAGCGGGGGGAGCAGGGGACACCGGGGAGCTGTTTTTT
CDR3aa: CASSQDLGLAGGAGDTGELFF

d_gene: TRBD1
v_gene: TRBV11-2
abundance: few
j_gene: TRBJ1-1
CDR3nt: TGTGCCAGCAGCTTAAACAGGGGGCACACTGAAGCTTTCTTT
CDR3aa: CASSLNRGHTEAFF